The 7 T cell receptor beta chains given below trace back to one sample, sequenced in a study of cytomegalovirus exposure and HLA in healthy donors. Primers for the PCR totalled 60 Vbeta and 13 Jbeta. Clones were read by immunoSEQ multiplex PCR, and TCRdb kept only the in-frame ones, dropping some. The table lists 100,000 to 150,000 clones, approximately 82% of them singletons. The specimen sequenced was PBMCs. The receptor set was obtained from a boy aged 2 to 10 in good health and CMV-seronegative.

The rearrangement joins TRBV4-1 to TRBJ1-1, with unresolved D. The CDR3 loop spans 15 amino acids. The V end lost 2 bases, the J end lost 0 bases, and 10 bases lay between the germline ends. CDR1 and CDR2 from the germline V gene are MGHRA and YSYEKL. The DNA for the CDR3 is TGCGCCAGCAGCCAACTAAGTGAGGTGAACACTGAAGCTTTCTTT. Encoded protein: CASSQLSEVNTEAFF.

This clone was recorded a few times. The rearrangement links TRBV9 to TRBJ2-7, with D possibly TRBD2 on 5 matching bases. The V gene lost 0 bases and the J gene lost 0 bases, with 7 bases spanning the gap. Germline V gene data show CDR1 as SGDLS and CDR2 as YYNGEE. This CDR3 contains 14 residues. The CDR3 region is CASSVEDSSYEQYF. The DNA of the CDR3 is TGTGCCAGCAGCGTAGAGGACTCCTCCTACGAGCAGTACTTC.

This sequence joins TRBV11-1 and TRBJ2-7, with 7 positions matching TRBD2. Germline V lookup: CDR1 SGHAT, CDR2 FQDESV (reference sequence). The J segment lost 3 bases and the V segment lost 1 base, leaving 6 bases of the junction unmatched. This CDR3 is built from 15 residues. The CDR3 nucleotides are TGTGCCAGCAGCTTAGGCGGGGGATTACACTACGAGCAGTACTTC. The encoded protein is CASSLGGGLHYEQYF. Together with reference TRBV11-1 and TRBJ2-7, the CDR3 gives the full variable domain: EAEVAQSPRYKITEKSQAVAFWCDPISGHATLYWYRQILGQGPELLVQFQDESVVDDSQLPKDRFSAERLKGVDSTLKIQPAELGDSAMYLCASSLGGGLHYEQYFGPGTRLTVT.

The chain is built from TRBV30 and TRBJ2-4, with D perhaps TRBD1 (7 bases). The V gene's germline CDR1 is GTSNPN and CDR2 SVGIG (reference sequence). This CDR3 region has 13 residues. V was shortened by 3 bases and J by 8 bases, with 14 bases between the two germline ends. CDR3 in DNA: TGTGCCTGGAGCAGGACAGGCGGGGACATTCAGTACTTC. Protein sequence: CAWSRTGGDIQYF.

DNA for the CDR3: TGCGCCAGCAGTCAATCGGACAAAGGGGGCACTGAAGCTTTCTTT. Translating it yields CASSQSDKGGTEAFF. The gene calls are TRBV23-1 and TRBJ1-1; TRBD1 might be the D (6 bases). TRBV23-1 is annotated as an ORF whose role is uncertain. The CDR3 has 15 residues. V was trimmed by 0 bases and J by 4 bases, leaving 12 bases between them.

The chain links TRBV6-4 to TRBJ1-1, with a possible D match to TRBD1 (6 bases). V shed 0 bases and J shed 1 base, with 6 bases lying between them. CDR3 length: 14 amino acids. The V gene's germline CDR1 is MRHNA and CDR2 SNTAGT. The CDR3 coding sequence is TGTGCCAGCAGTGACTCGACAGGGAACACTGAAGCTTTCTTT. Amino acid sequence: CASSDSTGNTEAFF.

Only one count was recorded for this clone. The V and J genes are TRBV4-3 and TRBJ1-2, with 7 bases matching TRBD1. J lost 7 bases, V lost 0 bases, and 11 bases had no gene match. The CDR3 covers 16 residues. Germline CDR1 is LGHNA and CDR2 is YSLEER. CDR3 sequence: CASSQDLLRGPVGYTF. DNA of the CDR3: TGCGCCAGCAGCCAAGATCTATTGAGGGGGCCGGTTGGCTACACCTTC.